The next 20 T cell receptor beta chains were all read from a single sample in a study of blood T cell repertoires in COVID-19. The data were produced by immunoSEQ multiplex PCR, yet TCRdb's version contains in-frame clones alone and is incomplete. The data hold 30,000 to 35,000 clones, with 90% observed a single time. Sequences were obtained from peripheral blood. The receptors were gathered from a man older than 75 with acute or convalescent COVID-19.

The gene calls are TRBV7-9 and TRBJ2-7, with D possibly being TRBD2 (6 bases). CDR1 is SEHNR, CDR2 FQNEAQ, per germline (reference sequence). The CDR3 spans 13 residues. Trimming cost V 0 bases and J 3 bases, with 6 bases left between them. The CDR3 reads CASSLAGGYEQYF. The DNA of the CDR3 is TGTGCCAGCAGCTTAGCGGGGGGCTACGAGCAGTACTTC.

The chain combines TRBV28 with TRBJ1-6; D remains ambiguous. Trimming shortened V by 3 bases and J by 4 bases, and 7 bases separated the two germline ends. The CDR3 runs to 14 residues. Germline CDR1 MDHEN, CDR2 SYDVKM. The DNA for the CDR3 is TGTGCCAGCAGTTTGCGGGAATATAATTCACCCCTCCACTTT. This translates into CASSLREYNSPLHF.

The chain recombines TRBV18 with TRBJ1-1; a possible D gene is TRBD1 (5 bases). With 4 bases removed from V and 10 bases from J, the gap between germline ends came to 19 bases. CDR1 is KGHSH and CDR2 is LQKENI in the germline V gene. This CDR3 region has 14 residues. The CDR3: CASSQETDAGPAFF. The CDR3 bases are TGTGCCAGCTCACAAGAGACAGATGCCGGGCCAGCTTTCTTT. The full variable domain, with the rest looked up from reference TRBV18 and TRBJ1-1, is NAGVMQNPRHLVRRRGQEARLRCSPMKGHSHVYWYRQLPEEGLKFMVYLQKENIIDESGMPKERFSAEFPKEGPSILRIQQVVRGDSAAYFCASSQETDAGPAFFGQGTRLTVV.

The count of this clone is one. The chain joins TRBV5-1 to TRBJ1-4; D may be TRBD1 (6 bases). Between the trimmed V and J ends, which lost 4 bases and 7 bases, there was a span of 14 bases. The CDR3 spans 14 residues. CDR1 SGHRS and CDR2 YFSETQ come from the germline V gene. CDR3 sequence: CASSVGAQGEKLFF. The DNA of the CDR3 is TGCGCCAGCAGCGTGGGGGCGCAAGGTGAAAAACTGTTTTTT.

CDR3 protein: CASSRGQGEDNYGYTF. In nucleotides, the CDR3 is TGTGCCAGCAGCCGTGGCCAGGGGGAAGATAACTATGGCTACACCTTC. The rearrangement links TRBV3-1 (or the pseudogene TRBV3-2) to TRBJ1-2; 7 bases fit TRBD1. V was clipped by 4 bases and J by 1 base; unmatched bases: 9. Germline CDR1 is LGHDT and CDR2 is YNNKEL (reference sequence). The CDR3 runs 16 residues.

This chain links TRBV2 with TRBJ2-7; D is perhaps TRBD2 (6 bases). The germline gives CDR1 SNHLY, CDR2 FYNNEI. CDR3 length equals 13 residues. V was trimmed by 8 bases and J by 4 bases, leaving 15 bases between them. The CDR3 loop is CASAGPISYEQYF. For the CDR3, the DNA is TGTGCCAGCGCGGGACCGATTTCATACGAGCAGTACTTC.

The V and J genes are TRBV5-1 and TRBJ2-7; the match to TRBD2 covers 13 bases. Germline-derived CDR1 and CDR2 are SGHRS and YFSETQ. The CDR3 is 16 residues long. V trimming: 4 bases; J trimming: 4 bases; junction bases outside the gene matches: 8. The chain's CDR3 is CASSRGTSGVTYEQYF. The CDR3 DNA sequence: TGCGCCAGCAGCCGAGGGACTAGCGGGGTGACTTACGAGCAGTACTTC.

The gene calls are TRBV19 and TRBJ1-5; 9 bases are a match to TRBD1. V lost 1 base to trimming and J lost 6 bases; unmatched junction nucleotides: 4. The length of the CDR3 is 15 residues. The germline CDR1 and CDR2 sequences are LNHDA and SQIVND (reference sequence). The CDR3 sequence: CASSIGGQGSQPQHF. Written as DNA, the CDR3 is TGTGCCAGTAGTATAGGTGGACAGGGGAGTCAGCCCCAGCATTTT.

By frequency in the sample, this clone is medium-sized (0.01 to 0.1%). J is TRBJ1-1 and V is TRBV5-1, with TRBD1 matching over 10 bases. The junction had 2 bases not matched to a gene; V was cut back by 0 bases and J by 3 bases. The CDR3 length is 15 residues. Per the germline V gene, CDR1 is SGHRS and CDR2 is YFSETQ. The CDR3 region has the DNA TGCGCCAGCAGCTTGGCCGGGACAGGGGACACTGAAGCTTTCTTT. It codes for CASSLAGTGDTEAFF.

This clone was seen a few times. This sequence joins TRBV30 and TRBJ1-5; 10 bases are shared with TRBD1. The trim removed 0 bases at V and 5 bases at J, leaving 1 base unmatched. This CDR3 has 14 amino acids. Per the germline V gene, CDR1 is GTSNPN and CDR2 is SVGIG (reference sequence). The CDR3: CAWSVGTGDQPQHF. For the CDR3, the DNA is TGTGCCTGGAGTGTAGGGACAGGGGATCAGCCCCAGCATTTT. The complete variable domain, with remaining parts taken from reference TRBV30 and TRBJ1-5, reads SQTIHQWPATLVQPVGSPLSLECTVEGTSNPNLYWYRQAAGRGLQLLFYSVGIGQISSEVPQNLSASRPQDRQFILSSKKLLLSDSGFYLCAWSVGTGDQPQHFGDGTRLSIL.

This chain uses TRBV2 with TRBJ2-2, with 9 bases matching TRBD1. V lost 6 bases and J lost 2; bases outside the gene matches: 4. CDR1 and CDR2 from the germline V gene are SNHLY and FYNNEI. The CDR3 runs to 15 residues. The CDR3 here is CASRLGQGNTGELFF. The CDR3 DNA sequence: TGTGCCAGCAGATTGGGACAGGGCAACACCGGGGAGCTGTTTTTT.

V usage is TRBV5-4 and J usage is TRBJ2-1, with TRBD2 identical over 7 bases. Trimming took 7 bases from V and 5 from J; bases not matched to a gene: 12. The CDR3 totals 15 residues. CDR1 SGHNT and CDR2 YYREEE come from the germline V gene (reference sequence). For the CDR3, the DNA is TGTGCCAGCGGGGGGGATCAGTTCCTAAACAATGAGCAGTTCTTC. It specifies CASGGDQFLNNEQFF.

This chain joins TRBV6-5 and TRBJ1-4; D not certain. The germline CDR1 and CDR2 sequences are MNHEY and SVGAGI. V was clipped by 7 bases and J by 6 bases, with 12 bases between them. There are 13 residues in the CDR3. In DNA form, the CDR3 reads TGTGCCAGCATATCGTCGGTGTATGAAAAACTGTTTTTT. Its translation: CASISSVYEKLFF.

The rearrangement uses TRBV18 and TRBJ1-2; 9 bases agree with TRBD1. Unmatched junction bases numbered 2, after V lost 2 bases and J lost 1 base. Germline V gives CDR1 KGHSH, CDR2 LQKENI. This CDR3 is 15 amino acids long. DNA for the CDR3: TGTGCCAGCTCACCATCGGGACAGGGTAACTATGGCTACACCTTC. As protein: CASSPSGQGNYGYTF.

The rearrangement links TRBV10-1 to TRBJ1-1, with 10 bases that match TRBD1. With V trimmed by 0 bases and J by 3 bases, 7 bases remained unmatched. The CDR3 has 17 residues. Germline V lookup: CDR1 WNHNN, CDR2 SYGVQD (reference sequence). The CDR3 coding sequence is TGCGCCAGCAGTGAGTCGGTGACAGGGGGCGTAGACACTGAAGCTTTCTTT. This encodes CASSESVTGGVDTEAFF.

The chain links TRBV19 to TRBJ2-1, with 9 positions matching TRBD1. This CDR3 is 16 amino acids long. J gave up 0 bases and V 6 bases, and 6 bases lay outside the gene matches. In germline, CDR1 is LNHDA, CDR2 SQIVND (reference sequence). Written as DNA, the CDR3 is TGTGCCAGTAGAGACAGGGGGTCAAGCTCCTACAATGAGCAGTTCTTC. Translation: CASRDRGSSSYNEQFF.

Here the CDR3 reads CASSQGLLANYGYTF. The CDR3 DNA reads as TGTGCCAGCAGCCAGGGACTGCTAGCTAACTATGGCTACACCTTC. The chain carries TRBV9 and TRBJ1-2, with D perhaps matching TRBD1 (5 bases). There are 15 residues in the CDR3. V shed 4 bases and J shed 0 bases, with 13 bases lying between them. Germline assignment: CDR1 SGDLS and CDR2 YYNGEE.

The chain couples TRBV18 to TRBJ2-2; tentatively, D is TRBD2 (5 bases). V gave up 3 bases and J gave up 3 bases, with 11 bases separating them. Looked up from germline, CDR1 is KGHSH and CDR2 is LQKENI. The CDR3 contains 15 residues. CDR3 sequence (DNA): TGTGCCAGCTCACCGTCCGGGATGTACACCGGGGAGCTGTTTTTT. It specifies CASSPSGMYTGELFF.

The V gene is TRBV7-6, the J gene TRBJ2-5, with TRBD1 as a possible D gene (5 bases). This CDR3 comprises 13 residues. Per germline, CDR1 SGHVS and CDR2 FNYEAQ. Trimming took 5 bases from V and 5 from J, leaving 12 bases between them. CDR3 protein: CASSPMGRETQYF. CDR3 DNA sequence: TGTGCCAGCAGCCCGATGGGGCGGGAGACCCAGTACTTC.

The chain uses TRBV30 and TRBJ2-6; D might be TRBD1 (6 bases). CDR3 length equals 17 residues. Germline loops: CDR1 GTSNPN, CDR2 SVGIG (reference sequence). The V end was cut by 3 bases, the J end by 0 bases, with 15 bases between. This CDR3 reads CAWSLRGQYSGANVLTF. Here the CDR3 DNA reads TGTGCCTGGAGCCTCCGTGGACAGTACTCTGGGGCCAACGTCCTGACTTTC. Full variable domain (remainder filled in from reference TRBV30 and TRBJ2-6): SQTIHQWPATLVQPVGSPLSLECTVEGTSNPNLYWYRQAAGRGLQLLFYSVGIGQISSEVPQNLSASRPQDRQFILSSKKLLLSDSGFYLCAWSLRGQYSGANVLTFGAGSRLTVL.